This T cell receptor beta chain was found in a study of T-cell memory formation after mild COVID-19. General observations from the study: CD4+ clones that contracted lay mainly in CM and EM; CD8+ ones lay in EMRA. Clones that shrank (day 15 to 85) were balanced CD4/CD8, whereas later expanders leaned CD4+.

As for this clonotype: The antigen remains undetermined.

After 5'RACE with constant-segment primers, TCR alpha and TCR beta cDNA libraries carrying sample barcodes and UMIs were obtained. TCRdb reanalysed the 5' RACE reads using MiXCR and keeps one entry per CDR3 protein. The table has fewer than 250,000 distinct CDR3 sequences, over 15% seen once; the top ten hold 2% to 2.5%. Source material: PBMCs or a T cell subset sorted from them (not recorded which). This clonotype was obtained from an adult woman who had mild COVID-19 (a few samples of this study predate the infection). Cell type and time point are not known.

The CDR3 region is CATSSVGGADTQYF. The CDR3, as DNA: TGTGCCACCAGCAGCGTCGGGGGGGCAGATACGCAGTATTTT. J is TRBJ2-3 and V is TRBV15; TRBD2 matches 8 bases. Germline V CDR1 and CDR2: LNHNV, YYDKDF (reference sequence). Trimming cost V 3 bases and J 4 bases; bases outside gene matches: 3. This CDR3 is built from 14 residues.